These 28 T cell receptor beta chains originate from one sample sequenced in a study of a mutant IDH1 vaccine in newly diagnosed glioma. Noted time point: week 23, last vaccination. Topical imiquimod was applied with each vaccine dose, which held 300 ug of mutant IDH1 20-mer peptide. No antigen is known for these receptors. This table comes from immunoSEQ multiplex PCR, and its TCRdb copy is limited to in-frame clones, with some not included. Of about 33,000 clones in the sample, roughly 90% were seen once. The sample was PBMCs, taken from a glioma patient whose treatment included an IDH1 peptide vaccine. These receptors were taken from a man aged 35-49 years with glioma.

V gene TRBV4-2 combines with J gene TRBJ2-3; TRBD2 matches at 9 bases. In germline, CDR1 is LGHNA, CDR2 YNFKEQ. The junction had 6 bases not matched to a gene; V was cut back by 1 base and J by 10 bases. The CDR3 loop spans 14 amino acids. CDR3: CASSQGRTSASQYF. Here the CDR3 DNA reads TGTGCCAGCAGCCAAGGGAGGACTAGCGCGTCGCAGTATTTT.

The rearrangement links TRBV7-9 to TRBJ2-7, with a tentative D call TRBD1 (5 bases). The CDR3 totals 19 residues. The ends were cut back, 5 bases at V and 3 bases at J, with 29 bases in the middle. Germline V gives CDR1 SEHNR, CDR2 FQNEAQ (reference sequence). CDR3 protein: CASSQRWGRTNFINYEQYF. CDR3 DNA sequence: TGTGCCAGCAGCCAAAGGTGGGGCCGTACGAACTTCATAAACTACGAGCAGTACTTC.

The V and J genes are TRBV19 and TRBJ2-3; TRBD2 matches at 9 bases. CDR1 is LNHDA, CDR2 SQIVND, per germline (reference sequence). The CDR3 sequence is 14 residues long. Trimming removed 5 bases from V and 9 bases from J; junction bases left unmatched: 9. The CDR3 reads CASSGTGSGRTQYF. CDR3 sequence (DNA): TGTGCCAGTAGTGGGACGGGGAGCGGGAGGACGCAGTATTTT.

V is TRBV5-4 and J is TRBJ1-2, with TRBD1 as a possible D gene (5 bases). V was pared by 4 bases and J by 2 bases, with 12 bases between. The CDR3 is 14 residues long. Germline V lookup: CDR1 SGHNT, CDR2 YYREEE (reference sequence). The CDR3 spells CASSAKGMNYGYTF. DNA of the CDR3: TGTGCCAGCAGCGCGAAGGGGATGAACTATGGCTACACCTTC.

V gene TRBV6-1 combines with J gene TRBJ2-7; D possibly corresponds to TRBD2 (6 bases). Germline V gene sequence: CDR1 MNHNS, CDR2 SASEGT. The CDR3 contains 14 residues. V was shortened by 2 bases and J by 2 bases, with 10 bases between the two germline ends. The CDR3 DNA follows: TGTGCCAGCAGTGAATTTAAGCGGGCCTACGAGCAGTACTTC. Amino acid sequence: CASSEFKRAYEQYF.

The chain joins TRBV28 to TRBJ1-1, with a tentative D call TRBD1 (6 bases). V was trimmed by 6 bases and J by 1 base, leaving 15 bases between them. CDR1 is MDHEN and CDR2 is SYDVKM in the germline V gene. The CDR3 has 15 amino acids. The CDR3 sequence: CASRPYRGGNTEAFF. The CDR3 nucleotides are TGTGCCAGCAGACCCTATAGAGGGGGGAACACTGAAGCTTTCTTT. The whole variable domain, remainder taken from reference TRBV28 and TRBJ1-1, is DVKVTQSSRYLVKRTGEKVFLECVQDMDHENMFWYRQDPGLGLRLIYFSYDVKMKEKGDIPEGYSVSREKKERFSLILESASTNQTSMYLCASRPYRGGNTEAFFGQGTRLTVV.

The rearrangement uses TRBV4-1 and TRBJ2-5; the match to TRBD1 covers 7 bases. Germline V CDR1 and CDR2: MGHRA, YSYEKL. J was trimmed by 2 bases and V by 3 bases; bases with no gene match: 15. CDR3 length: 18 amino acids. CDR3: CASSHTTWRGGGQETQYF. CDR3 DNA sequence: TGCGCCAGCAGCCACACTACCTGGCGAGGGGGCGGACAAGAGACCCAGTACTTC.

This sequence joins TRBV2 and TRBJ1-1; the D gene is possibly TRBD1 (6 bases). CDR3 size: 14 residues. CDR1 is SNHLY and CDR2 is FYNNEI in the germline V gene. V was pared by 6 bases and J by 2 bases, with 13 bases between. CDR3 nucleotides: TGTGCCAGCAGGGGAGGGGGGCGTAACACTGAAGCTTTCTTT. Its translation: CASRGGGRNTEAFF. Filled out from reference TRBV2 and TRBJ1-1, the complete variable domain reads EPEVTQTPSHQVTQMGQEVILRCVPISNHLYFYWYRQILGQKVEFLVSFYNNEISEKSEIFDDQFSVERPDGSNFTLKIRSTKLEDSAMYFCASRGGGRNTEAFFGQGTRLTVV.

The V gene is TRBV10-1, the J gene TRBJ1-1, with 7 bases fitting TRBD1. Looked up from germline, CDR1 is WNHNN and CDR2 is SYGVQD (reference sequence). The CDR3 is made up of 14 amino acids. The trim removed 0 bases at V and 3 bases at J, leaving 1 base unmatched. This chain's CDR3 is CASSESGGHTEAFF. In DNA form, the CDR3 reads TGCGCCAGCAGTGAGTCAGGGGGCCACACTGAAGCTTTCTTT.

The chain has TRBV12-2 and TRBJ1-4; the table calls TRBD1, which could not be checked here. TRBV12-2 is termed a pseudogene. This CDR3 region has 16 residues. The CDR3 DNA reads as TGTGCAAGTCGCTTAGCTTTGGGACAGTATAATGAAAAACTGTTTTTT. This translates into CASRLALGQYNEKLFF.

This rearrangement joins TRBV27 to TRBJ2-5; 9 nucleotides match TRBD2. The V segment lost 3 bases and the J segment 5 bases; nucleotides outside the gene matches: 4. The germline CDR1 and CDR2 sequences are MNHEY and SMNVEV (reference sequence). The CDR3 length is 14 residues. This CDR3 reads CASSFGGGDETQYF. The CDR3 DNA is TGTGCCAGCAGTTTCGGCGGGGGGGATGAGACCCAGTACTTC.

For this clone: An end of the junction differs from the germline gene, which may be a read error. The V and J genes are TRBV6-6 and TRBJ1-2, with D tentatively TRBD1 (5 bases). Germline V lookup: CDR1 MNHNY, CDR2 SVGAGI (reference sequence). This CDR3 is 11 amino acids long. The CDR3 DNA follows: TGTGCCAGCAGTTACTTATCGGGGACCGCCTTC. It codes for CASSYLSGTAF.

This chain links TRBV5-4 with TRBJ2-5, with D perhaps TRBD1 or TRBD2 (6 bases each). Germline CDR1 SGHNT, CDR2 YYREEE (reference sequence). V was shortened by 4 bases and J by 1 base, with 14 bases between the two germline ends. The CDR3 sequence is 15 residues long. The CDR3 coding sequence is TGTGCCAGCAGCCGCCTAGGGGGGTTCCAAGAGACCCAGTACTTC. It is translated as CASSRLGGFQETQYF.

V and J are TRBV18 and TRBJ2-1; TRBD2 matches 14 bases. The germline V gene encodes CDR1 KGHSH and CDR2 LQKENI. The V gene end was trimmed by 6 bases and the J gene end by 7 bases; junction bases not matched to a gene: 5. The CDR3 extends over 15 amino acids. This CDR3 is CASSGLAGELNEQFF. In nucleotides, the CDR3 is TGTGCCAGCTCGGGACTAGCGGGGGAGCTTAATGAGCAGTTCTTC.

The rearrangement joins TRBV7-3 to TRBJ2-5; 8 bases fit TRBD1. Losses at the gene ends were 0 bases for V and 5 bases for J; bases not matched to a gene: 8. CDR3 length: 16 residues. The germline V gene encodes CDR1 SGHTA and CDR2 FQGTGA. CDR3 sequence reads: CASSLTTGQGGETQYF. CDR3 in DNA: TGTGCCAGCAGCTTAACTACCGGACAGGGTGGGGAGACCCAGTACTTC.

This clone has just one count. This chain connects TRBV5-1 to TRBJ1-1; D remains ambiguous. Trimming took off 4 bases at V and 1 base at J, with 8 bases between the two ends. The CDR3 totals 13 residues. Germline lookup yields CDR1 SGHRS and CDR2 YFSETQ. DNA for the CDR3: TGCGCCAGCAGCCGTACGGGGAACACTGAAGCTTTCTTT. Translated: CASSRTGNTEAFF.

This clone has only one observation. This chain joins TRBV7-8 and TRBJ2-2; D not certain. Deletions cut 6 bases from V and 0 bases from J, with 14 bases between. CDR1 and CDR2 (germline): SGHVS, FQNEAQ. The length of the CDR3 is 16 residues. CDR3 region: CASRAQRVTNTGELFF. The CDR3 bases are TGTGCCAGCAGGGCCCAGCGAGTCACGAACACCGGGGAGCTGTTTTTT. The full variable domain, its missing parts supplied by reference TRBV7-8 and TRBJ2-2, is GAGVSQSPRYKVAKRGQDVALRCDPISGHVSLFWYQQALGQGPEFLTYFQNEAQLDKSGLPSDRFFAERPEGSVSTLKIQRTQQEDSAVYLCASRAQRVTNTGELFFGEGSRLTVL.

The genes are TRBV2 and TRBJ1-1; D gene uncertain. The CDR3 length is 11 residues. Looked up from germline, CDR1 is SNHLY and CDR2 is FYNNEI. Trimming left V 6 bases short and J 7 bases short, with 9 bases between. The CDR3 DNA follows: TGTGCCAGCAGCTCGGGTCTTGAAGCTTTCTTT. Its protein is CASSSGLEAFF.

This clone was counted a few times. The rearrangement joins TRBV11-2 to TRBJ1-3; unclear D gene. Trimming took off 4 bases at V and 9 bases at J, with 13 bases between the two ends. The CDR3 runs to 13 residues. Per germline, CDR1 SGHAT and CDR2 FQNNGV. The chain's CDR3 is CASSYSTDATIYF. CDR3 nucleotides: TGTGCCAGCAGCTATAGCACCGACGCCACCATATATTTT.

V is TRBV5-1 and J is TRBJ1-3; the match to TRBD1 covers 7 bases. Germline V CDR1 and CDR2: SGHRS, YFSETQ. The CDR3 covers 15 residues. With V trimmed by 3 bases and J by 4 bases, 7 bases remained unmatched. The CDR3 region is CASSSETGQGNTIYF. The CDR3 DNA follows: TGCGCCAGCAGCTCGGAGACAGGGCAGGGAAACACCATATATTTT. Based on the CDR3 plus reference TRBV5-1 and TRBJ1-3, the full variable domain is KAGVTQTPRYLIKTRGQQVTLSCSPISGHRSVSWYQQTPGQGLQFLFEYFSETQRNKGNFPGRFSGRQFSNSRSEMNVSTLELGDSALYLCASSSETGQGNTIYFGEGSWLTVV.

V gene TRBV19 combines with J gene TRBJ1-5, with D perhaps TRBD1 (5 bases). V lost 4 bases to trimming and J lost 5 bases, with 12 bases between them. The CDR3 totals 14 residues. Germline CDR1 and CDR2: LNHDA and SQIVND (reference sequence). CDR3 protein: CASSSGSGHQPQHF. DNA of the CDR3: TGTGCCAGTAGTAGCGGGTCAGGGCATCAGCCCCAGCATTTT.

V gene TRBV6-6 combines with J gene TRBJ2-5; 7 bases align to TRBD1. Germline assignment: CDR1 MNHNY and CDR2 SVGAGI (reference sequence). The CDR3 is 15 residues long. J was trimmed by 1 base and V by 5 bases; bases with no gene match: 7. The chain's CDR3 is CASSPSGQPQETQYF. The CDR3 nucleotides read TGTGCCAGCAGTCCCTCGGGACAGCCCCAAGAGACCCAGTACTTC.

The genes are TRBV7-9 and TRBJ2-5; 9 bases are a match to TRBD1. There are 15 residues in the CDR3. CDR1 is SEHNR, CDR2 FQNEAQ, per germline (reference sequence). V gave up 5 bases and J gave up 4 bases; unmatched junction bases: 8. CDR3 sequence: CASSGRDRDRETQYF. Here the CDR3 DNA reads TGTGCCAGCAGCGGCCGGGACAGGGATCGAGAGACCCAGTACTTC.

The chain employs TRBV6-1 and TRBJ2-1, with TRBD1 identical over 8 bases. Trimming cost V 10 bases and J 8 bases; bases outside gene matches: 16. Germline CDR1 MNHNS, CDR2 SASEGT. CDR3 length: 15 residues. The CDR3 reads CATTPGQGHNDEQFF. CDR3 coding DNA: TGTGCCACCACCCCCGGACAGGGCCATAACGATGAGCAGTTCTTC.

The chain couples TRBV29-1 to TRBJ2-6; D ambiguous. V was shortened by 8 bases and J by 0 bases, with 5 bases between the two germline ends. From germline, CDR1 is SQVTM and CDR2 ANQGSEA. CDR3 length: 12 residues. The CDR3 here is CSTNSGANVLTF. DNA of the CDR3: TGCAGCACAAACTCTGGGGCCAACGTCCTGACTTTC.

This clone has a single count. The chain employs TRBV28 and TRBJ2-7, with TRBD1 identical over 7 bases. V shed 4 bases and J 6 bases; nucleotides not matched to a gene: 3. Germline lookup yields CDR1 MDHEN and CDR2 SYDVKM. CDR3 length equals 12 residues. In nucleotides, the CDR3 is TGTGCCAGCAGTTACACAGGGGCCGAGCAGTACGTC. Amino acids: CASSYTGAEQYV.

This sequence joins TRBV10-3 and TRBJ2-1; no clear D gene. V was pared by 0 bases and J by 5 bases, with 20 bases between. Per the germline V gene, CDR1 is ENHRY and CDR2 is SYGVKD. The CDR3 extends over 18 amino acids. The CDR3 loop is CAISESGKGPPPNNEQFF. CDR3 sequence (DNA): TGTGCCATCAGTGAGTCGGGAAAGGGTCCCCCCCCCAACAATGAGCAGTTCTTC.

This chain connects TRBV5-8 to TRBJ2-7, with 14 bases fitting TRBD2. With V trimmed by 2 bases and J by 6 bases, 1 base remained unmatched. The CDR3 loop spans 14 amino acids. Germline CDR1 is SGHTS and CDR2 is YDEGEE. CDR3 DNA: TGTGCCAGCAGCTTCGGACTAGCGGGAGGCGAGCAGTACTTC. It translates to CASSFGLAGGEQYF.